The rows below give T cell receptor beta chains drawn from one sample of a study of T cell changes during pregnancy in multiple sclerosis. Method: immunoSEQ multiplex PCR; TCRdb's copy keeps in-frame clones and lacks some. The sample consists of around 57,000 clones, 90% of them appearing once. Sequenced material: peripheral blood, taken in the first trimester of pregnancy. The receptors come from a female donor in good health, enrolled as a control in a pregnancy study. The CDR3 runs from the conserved cysteine through the conserved F or W. D genes are given only for firm matches. Part of the rows lack a size; the others show once, few, many or a class for expanded clones.

TRBV5-1	TRBJ1-2	-	once	CASSTTLQDGYTF	TGCGCCAGCAGCACAACACTTCAGGATGGCTACACCTTC
TRBV10-3	TRBJ2-5	-	-	CATWPGQETQYF	TGTGCCACCTGGCCGGGACAAGAGACCCAGTACTTC
TRBV4-2	TRBJ1-5	-	-	CASSQDLRPSNQPQHF	TGTGCCAGCAGCCAAGATTTGAGGCCGAGCAATCAGCCCCAGCATTTT
TRBV7-3	TRBJ2-1	-	-	CASSPFVTSSYNEQFF	TGTGCCAGCAGCCCCTTCGTTACGAGCTCCTACAATGAGCAGTTCTTC
TRBV2	TRBJ2-1	-	-	CASSGSWGGWGQFF	TGTGCCAGCAGTGGAAGTTGGGGGGGCTGGGGGCAGTTCTTC
TRBV11-3	TRBJ2-2	-	-	CASSLVQGFAGELFF	TGTGCCAGCAGCTTAGTTCAGGGTTTTGCCGGGGAGCTGTTTTTT
TRBV11-3	TRBJ2-7	TRBD2	-	CASSPNSIPGLARRTYEQYF	TGTGCCAGCAGCCCGAACTCTATTCCCGGACTAGCGCGGAGAACCTACGAGCAGTACTTC
TRBV11-3	TRBJ2-3	TRBD1	-	CASSRLGQGPTDTQYF	TGTGCCAGCAGCCGACTGGGACAGGGTCCCACAGATACGCAGTATTTT
TRBV5-6	TRBJ2-3	TRBD2	-	CASSGVAGSSPDTQYF	TGTGCCAGCAGCGGCGTAGCGGGATCCTCCCCAGATACGCAGTATTTT
TRBV29-1	TRBJ1-1	-	few	CSVGTGSYATEAFF	TGCAGCGTTGGCACAGGGTCTTACGCCACTGAAGCTTTCTTT
TRBV18	TRBJ1-1	-	-	CASSPDDRYTEAFF	TGTGCCAGCTCACCGGACGACAGGTACACTGAAGCTTTCTTT